The 11 T cell receptor beta chains listed next were all sequenced from one sample in a study of regulatory T cells in long-lasting Graves disease. Time point of the sample: newly diagnosed GD, antithyroid drugs for less than 3 months. The TCR library used RNA extracted from PBMCs. TCR beta libraries were built with iRepertoire HTBI primers and Arm-PCR of CDR3 regions. TCRdb fed the multiplex PCR reads into MiXCR, producing one record per CDR3 protein. This sample has about 420,000 distinct CDR3 sequences, with about 15% found just once. These same data were also listed under a study on T cells in Graves' hyperthyroidism and ophthalmopathy.

Source: peripheral blood mononuclear cells (PBMCs), taken at new diagnosis, from a patient treated with antithyroid drugs. All receptors derive from a woman between 18 and 30 years old with Graves disease.

There are a few counts of this clonotype. This sequence joins TRBV10-2 and TRBJ1-2; D ambiguous. This CDR3 comprises 13 residues. With 3 bases removed from V and 2 bases from J, the gap between germline ends came to 7 bases. CDR1 and CDR2 (germline): WSHSY, SAAADI. As DNA, the CDR3 is TGCGCCAGCAGTGACAGAACGAACTATGGCTACACCTTC. Translated, it gives CASSDRTNYGYTF.

This clonotype occurred many times. The V gene is TRBV12-3 or TRBV12-4, the J gene TRBJ2-1; a possible D gene is TRBD2 (6 bases). This CDR3 is built from 13 residues. The germline V and J ends were trimmed by 1 base and 8 bases, with 9 bases remaining between them. The CDR3 bases are TGTGCCAGCAGTTTAGTCGGAGGGCATGAGCAGTTCTTC. This encodes CASSLVGGHEQFF.

This clonotype has only a few counts. The chain couples TRBV13 to TRBJ2-7; 7 nucleotides align to TRBD2. V lost 7 bases and J lost 6; bases outside the gene matches: 9. CDR3 length: 13 amino acids. Germline V CDR1 and CDR2: PRHDT, FYEKMQ (reference sequence). CDR3 nucleotides: TGTGCCAGCAACGCCGGGGGGAATAGCGAGCAGTACTTC. Translation gives CASNAGGNSEQYF.

The chain uses TRBV6-9 and TRBJ2-6; D is unresolved. Trimming pared 3 bases from V and 1 base from J, leaving 10 bases between. The CDR3 loop spans 16 amino acids. Germline CDR1 and CDR2: MNHGY and SVAAGI. In nucleotides, the CDR3 is TGTGCCAGCAGTTACTCAGGTCAGTCTGGGGCCAACGTCCTGACTTTC. Translated, it gives CASSYSGQSGANVLTF.

In its sample, this clonotype was seen a few times. The chain is built from TRBV7-2 and TRBJ2-5, with D tentatively TRBD2 (5 bases). Trimming took off 2 bases at V and 4 bases at J, with 8 bases between the two ends. Germline assignment: CDR1 SGHTA and CDR2 FQGNSA. The length of the CDR3 is 13 residues. CDR3 DNA: TGTGCCAGCAGCTTACGGCTAGCAGAGACCCAGTACTTC. Its translation: CASSLRLAETQYF.

The V gene is TRBV19, the J gene TRBJ2-5; 7 nucleotides agree with TRBD1. With 9 bases clipped from V and 3 bases from J, the junction kept 7 bases outside the gene matches. The CDR3 has 13 residues. CDR1 LNHDA and CDR2 SQIVND come from the germline V gene (reference sequence). The CDR3 DNA reads as TGTGCCAGAACCAGACAGGGTGAAGAGACCCAGTACTTC. Translation: CARTRQGEETQYF.

This clonotype has a count of ten or more. This chain joins TRBV28 and TRBJ2-2, with 11 bases matching TRBD2. Germline CDR1 is MDHEN and CDR2 is SYDVKM. V gave up 8 bases and J gave up 5 bases; unmatched junction bases: 4. CDR3 length equals 14 residues. This CDR3 is CASGTSGHTGELFF. For the CDR3, the DNA is TGTGCCAGCGGGACTAGCGGCCATACCGGGGAGCTGTTTTTT.

This clonotype was seen a handful of times. The CDR3, as DNA: TGTGCCAGCAGCTTGGCGGCACCCTCTGGGGCCAACGTCCTGACTTTC. This gives the protein CASSLAAPSGANVLTF. The gene calls are TRBV7-3 and TRBJ2-6; D remains ambiguous. Germline lookup yields CDR1 SGHTA and CDR2 FQGTGA. The CDR3 is 16 residues long. Deletions cut 3 bases from V and 0 bases from J, with 9 bases between.

V gene TRBV20-1 combines with J gene TRBJ2-1; the match to TRBD2 covers 12 bases. This CDR3 is 20 amino acids long. With 0 bases clipped from V and 7 bases from J, the junction kept 19 bases outside the gene matches. The V gene's germline CDR1 is DFQATT and CDR2 SNEGSKA (reference sequence). The CDR3 spells CSARDYRRLAGERTPNEQFF. In DNA form, the CDR3 reads TGCAGTGCTAGAGATTATCGGAGACTAGCGGGAGAAAGAACGCCGAATGAGCAGTTCTTC.

Comment on this clonotype: With a much larger clone just one base away, this may be a read error. The J gene is TRBJ2-1, the V gene TRBV7-2, with D tentatively TRBD2 (6 bases). V was shortened by 8 bases and J by 10 bases, with 18 bases between the two germline ends. The CDR3 covers 13 residues. Germline V gives CDR1 SGHTA, CDR2 FQGNSA. The CDR3 coding sequence is TGTGCCAGCCGCCGCAACGGGGGATACGAGCAGTTCTTC. As protein: CASRRNGGYEQFF.

This clonotype was counted ten times or more. The rearrangement links TRBV12-3 or TRBV12-4 to TRBJ1-1, with a weak D call TRBD1 (6 bases). V lost 6 bases and J lost 4, with 12 bases in between. The CDR3 is made up of 13 amino acids. The CDR3 coding sequence is TGTGCCAGCAGGGATACAGGGTCCACTGAAGCTTTCTTT. This gives the protein CASRDTGSTEAFF.